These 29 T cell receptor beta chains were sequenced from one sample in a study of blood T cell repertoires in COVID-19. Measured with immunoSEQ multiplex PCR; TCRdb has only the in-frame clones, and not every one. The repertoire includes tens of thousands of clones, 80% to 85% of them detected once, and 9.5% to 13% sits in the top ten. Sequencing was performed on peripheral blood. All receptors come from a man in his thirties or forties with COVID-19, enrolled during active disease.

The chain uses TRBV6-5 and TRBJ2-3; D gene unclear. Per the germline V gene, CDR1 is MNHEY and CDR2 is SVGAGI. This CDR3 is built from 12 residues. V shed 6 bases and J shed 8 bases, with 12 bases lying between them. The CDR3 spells CASRSLRLTQYF. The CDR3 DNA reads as TGTGCCAGCAGGAGTCTCAGGCTTACGCAGTATTTT.

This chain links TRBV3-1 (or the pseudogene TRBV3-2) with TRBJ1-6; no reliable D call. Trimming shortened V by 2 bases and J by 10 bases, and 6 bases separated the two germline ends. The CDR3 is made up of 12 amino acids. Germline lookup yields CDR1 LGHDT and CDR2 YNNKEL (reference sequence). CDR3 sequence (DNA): TGTGCCAGCAGCCAACGGTTATCACCCCTCCACTTT. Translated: CASSQRLSPLHF.

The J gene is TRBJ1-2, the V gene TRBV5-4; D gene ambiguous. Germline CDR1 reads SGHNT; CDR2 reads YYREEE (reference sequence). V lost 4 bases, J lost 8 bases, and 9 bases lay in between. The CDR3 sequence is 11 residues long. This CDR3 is CASSLEEGYTF. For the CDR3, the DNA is TGTGCCAGCAGCCTCGAGGAGGGCTACACCTTC.

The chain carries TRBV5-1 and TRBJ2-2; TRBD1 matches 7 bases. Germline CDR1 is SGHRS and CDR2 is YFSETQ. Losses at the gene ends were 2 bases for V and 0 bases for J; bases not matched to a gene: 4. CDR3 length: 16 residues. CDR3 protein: CASSFVTGANTGELFF. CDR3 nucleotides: TGCGCCAGCAGCTTCGTAACAGGGGCGAACACCGGGGAGCTGTTTTTT. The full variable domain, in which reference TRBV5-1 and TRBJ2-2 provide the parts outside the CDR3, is KAGVTQTPRYLIKTRGQQVTLSCSPISGHRSVSWYQQTPGQGLQFLFEYFSETQRNKGNFPGRFSGRQFSNSRSEMNVSTLELGDSALYLCASSFVTGANTGELFFGEGSRLTVL.

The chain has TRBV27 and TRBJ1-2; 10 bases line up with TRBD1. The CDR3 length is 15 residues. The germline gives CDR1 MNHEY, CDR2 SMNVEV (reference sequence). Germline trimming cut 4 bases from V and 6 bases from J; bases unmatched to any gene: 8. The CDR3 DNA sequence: TGTGCCAGCAGTTCTCGACAGGGGGCCTCGGATGGCTACACCTTC. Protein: CASSSRQGASDGYTF.

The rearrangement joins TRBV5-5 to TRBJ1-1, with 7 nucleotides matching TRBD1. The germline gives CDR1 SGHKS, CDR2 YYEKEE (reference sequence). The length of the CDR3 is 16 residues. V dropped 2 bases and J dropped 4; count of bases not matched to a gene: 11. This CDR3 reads CASSLATGVRSTEAFF. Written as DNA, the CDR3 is TGTGCCAGCAGCTTAGCAACAGGGGTTCGTAGCACTGAAGCTTTCTTT. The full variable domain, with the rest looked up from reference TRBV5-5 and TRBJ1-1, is DAGVTQSPTHLIKTRGQQVTLRCSPISGHKSVSWYQQVLGQGPQFIFQYYEKEERGRGNFPDRFSARQFPNYSSELNVNALLLGDSALYLCASSLATGVRSTEAFFGQGTRLTVV.

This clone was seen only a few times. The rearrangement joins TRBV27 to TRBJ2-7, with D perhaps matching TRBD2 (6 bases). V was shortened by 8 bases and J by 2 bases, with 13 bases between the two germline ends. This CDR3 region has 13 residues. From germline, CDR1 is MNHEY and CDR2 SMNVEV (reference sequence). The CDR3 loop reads CASGLGGTYEQYF. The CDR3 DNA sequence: TGTGCCAGCGGGCTGGGGGGAACCTACGAGCAGTACTTC.

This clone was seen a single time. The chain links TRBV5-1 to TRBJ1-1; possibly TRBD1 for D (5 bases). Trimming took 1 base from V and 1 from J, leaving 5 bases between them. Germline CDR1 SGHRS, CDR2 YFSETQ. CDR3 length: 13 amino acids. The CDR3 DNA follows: TGCGCCAGCAGCTTGACAGGGAACACTGAAGCTTTCTTT. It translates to CASSLTGNTEAFF.

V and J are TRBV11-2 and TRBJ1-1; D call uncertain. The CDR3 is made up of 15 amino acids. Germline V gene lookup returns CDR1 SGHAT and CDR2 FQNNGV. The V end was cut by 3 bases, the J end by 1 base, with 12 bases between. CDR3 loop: CASSLFWGGNTEAFF. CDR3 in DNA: TGTGCCAGCAGCTTGTTTTGGGGAGGGAACACTGAAGCTTTCTTT.

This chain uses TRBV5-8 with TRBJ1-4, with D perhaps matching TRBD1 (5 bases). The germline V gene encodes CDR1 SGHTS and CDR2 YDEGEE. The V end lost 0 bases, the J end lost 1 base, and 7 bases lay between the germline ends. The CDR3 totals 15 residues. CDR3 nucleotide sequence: TGTGCCAGCAGCTTGGGGGGCAGAACTAATGAAAAACTGTTTTTT. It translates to CASSLGGRTNEKLFF.

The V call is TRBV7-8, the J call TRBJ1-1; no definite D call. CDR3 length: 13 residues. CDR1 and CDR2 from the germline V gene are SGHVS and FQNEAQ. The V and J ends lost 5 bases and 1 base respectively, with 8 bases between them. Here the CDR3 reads CASSERRNTEAFF. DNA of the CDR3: TGTGCCAGCAGCGAGAGGAGGAACACTGAAGCTTTCTTT.

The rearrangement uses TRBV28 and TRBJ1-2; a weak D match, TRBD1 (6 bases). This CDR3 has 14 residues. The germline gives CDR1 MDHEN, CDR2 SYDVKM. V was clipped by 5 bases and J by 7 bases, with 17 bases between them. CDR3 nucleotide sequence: TGTGCCAGCAGTCACCCAGGGGCAGGGGCTGGCTACACCTTC. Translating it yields CASSHPGAGAGYTF.

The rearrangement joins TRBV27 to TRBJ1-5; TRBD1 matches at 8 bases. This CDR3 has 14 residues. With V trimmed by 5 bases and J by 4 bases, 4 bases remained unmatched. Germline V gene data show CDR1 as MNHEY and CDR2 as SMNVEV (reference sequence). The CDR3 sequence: CASSEDRANQPQHF. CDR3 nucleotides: TGTGCCAGCAGTGAGGACAGGGCGAATCAGCCCCAGCATTTT.

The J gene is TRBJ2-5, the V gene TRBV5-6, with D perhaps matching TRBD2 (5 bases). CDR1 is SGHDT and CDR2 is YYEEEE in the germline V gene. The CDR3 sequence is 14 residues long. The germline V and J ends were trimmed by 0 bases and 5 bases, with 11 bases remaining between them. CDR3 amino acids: CASSLGGGLETQYF. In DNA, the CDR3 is TGTGCCAGCAGCTTGGGAGGCGGGCTTGAGACCCAGTACTTC.

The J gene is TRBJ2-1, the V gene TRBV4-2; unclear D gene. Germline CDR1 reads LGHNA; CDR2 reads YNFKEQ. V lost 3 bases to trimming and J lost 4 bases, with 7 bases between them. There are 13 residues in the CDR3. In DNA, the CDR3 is TGTGCCAGCAGCCAGAGTGATTACAATGAGCAGTTCTTC. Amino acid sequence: CASSQSDYNEQFF.

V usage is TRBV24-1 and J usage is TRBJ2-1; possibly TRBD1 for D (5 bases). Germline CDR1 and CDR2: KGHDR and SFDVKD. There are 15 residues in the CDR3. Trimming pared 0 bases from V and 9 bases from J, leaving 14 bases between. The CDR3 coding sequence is TGTGCCACCAGTGATTTGCGGTCAGGGTTGGGTGAGCAGTTCTTC. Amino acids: CATSDLRSGLGEQFF.

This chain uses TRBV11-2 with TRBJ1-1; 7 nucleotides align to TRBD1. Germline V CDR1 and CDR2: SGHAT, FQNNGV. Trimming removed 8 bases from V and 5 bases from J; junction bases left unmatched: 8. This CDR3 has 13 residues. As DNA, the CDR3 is TGTGCCAGCGATTCGACAGGGACTACTGAAGCTTTCTTT. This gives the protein CASDSTGTTEAFF.

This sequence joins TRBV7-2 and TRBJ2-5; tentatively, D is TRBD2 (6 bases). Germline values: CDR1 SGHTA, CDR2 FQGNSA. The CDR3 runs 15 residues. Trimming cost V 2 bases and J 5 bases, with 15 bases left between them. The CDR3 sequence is CASSLRREKAETQYF. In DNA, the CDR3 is TGTGCCAGCAGCTTAAGGAGGGAGAAGGCGGAGACCCAGTACTTC.

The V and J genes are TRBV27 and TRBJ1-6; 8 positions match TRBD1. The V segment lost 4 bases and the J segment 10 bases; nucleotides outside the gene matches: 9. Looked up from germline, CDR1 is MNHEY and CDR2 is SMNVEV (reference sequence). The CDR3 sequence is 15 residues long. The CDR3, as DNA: TGTGCCAGCAGTTCACTCAGGGGGCTGGGGTCACCCCTCCACTTT. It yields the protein CASSSLRGLGSPLHF.

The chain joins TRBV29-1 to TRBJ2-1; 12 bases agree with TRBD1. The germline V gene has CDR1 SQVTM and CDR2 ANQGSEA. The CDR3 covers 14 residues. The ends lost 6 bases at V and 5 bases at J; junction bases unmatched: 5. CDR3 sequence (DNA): TGCAGCGTCCCGGGGACAGGGGGCAACAATGAGCAGTTCTTC. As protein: CSVPGTGGNNEQFF.

The CDR3 DNA reads TGTGCCACCAGTGACCCTCGACAGGGTACGGAAAAACTGTTTTTT. Residues: CATSDPRQGTEKLFF. The chain has TRBV24-1 and TRBJ1-4, with TRBD1 matching 7 bases. Germline CDR1 KGHDR, CDR2 SFDVKD. The CDR3 contains 15 residues. V shed 4 bases and J 8 bases; nucleotides not matched to a gene: 9.

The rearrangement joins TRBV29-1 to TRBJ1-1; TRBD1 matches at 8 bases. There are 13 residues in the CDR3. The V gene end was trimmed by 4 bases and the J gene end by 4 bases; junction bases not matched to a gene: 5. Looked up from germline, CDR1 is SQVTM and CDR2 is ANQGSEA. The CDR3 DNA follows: TGCAGCGTTGCGGCAGGGGGCGTCACTGAAGCTTTCTTT. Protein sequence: CSVAAGGVTEAFF. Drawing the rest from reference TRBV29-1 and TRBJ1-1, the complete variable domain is SAVISQKPSRDICQRGTSLTIQCQVDSQVTMMFWYRQQPGQSLTLIATANQGSEATYESGFVIDKFPISRPNLTFSTLTVSNMSPEDSSIYLCSVAAGGVTEAFFGQGTRLTVV.

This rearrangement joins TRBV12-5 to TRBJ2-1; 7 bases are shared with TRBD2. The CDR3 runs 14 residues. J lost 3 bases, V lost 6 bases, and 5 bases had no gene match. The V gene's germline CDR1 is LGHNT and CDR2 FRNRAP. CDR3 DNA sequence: TGTGCTAGTGGCACCAGCGGGATCTACAATGAGCAGTTCTTC. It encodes CASGTSGIYNEQFF.

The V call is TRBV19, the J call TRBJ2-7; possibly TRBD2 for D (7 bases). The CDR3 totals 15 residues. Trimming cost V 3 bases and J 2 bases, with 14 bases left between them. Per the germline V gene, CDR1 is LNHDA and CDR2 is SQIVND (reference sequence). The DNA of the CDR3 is TGTGCCAGTAGTATCACCCAGGGGACTACCTACGAGCAGTACTTC. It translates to CASSITQGTTYEQYF. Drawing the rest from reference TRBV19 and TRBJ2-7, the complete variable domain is DGGITQSPKYLFRKEGQNVTLSCEQNLNHDAMYWYRQDPGQGLRLIYYSQIVNDFQKGDIAEGYSVSREKKESFPLTVTSAQKNPTAFYLCASSITQGTTYEQYFGPGTRLTVT.

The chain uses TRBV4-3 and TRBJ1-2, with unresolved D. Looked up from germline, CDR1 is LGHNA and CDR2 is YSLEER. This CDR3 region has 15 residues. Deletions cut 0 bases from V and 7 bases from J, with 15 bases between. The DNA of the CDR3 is TGCGCCAGCAGCCAAGATTTGGGTCCGGAGCGTGGCTACACCTTC. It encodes CASSQDLGPERGYTF.

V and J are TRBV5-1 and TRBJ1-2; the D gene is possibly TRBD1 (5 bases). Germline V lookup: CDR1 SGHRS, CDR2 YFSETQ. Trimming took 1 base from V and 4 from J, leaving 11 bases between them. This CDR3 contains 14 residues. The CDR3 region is CASSLSGQGYGYTF. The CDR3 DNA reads TGCGCCAGCAGCTTGAGTGGGCAGGGCTATGGCTACACCTTC. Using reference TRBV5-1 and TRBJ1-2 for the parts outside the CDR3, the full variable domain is KAGVTQTPRYLIKTRGQQVTLSCSPISGHRSVSWYQQTPGQGLQFLFEYFSETQRNKGNFPGRFSGRQFSNSRSEMNVSTLELGDSALYLCASSLSGQGYGYTFGSGTRLTVV.

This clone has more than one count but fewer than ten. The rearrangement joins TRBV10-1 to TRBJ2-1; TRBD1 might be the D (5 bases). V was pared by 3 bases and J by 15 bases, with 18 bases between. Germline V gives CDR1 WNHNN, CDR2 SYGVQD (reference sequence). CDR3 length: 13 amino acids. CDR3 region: CASSDSLRQPRFF. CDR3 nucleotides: TGCGCCAGCAGTGATTCCCTCCGACAGCCTAGGTTCTTC.

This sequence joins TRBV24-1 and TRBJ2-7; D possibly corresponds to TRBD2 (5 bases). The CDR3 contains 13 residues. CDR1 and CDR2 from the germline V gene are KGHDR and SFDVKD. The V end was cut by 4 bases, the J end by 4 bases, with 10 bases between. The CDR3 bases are TGTGCCACCAGTGACCCCCCGGGGTACGAGCAGTACTTC. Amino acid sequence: CATSDPPGYEQYF.

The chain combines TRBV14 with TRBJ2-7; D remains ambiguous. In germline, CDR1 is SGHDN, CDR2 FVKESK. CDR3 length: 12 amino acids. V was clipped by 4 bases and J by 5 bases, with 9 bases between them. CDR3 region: CASSRSVHEQYF. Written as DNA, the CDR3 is TGTGCCAGCAGCCGGTCGGTCCACGAGCAGTACTTC.